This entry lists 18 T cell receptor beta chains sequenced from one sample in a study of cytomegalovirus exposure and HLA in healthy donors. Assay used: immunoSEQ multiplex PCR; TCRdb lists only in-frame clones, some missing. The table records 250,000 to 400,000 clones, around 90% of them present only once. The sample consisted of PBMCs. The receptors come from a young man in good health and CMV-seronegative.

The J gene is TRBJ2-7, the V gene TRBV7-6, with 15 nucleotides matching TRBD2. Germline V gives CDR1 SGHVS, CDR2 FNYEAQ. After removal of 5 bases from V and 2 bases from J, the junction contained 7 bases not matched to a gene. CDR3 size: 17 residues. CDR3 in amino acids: CASSKGLAGGPTYEQYF. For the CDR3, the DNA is TGTGCCAGCAGCAAAGGACTAGCGGGGGGGCCAACCTACGAGCAGTACTTC.

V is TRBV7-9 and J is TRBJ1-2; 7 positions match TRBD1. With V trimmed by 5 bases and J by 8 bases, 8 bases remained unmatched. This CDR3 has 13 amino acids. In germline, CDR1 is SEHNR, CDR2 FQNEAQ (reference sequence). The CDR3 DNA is TGTGCCAGCAGCCCCGGACAGGCTGGAGGCTACACCTTC. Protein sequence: CASSPGQAGGYTF.

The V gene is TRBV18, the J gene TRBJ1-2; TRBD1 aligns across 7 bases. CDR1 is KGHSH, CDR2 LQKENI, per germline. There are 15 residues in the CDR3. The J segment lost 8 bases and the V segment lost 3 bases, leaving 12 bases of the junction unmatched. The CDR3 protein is CASSPDLNRGLGYTF. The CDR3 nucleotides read TGTGCCAGCTCACCTGACCTAAACAGGGGTTTGGGCTACACCTTC.

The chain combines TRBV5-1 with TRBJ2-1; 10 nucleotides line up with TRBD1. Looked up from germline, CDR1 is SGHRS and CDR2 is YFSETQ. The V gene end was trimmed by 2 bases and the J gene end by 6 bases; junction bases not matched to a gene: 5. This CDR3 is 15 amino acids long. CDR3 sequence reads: CASSFGTGDGNEQFF. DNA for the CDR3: TGCGCCAGCAGCTTCGGGACAGGGGATGGCAATGAGCAGTTCTTC.

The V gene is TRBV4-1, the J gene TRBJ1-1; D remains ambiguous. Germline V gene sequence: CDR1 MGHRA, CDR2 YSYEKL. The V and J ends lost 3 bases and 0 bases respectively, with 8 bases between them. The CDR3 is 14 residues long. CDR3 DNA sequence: TGCGCCAGCAGCCAGGTCACAGTGAACACTGAAGCTTTCTTT. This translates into CASSQVTVNTEAFF.

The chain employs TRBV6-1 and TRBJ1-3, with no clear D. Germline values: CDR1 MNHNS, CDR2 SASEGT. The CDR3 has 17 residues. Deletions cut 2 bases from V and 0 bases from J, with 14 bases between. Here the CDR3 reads CASSEPIEIYSGNTIYF. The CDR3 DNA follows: TGTGCCAGCAGTGAACCCATCGAGATTTACTCTGGAAACACCATATATTTT.

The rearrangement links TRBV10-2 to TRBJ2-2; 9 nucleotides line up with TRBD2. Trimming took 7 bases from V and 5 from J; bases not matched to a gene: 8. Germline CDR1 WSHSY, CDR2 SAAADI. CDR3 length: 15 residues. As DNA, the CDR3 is TGCGCCAGCATTCCTAAGACTAGCGGTACCGGGGAGCTGTTTTTT. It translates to CASIPKTSGTGELFF.

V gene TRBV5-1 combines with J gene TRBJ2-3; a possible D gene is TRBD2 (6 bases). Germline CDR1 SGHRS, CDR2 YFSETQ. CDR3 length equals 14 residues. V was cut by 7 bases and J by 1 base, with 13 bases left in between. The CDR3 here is CASSEGYGTDTQYF. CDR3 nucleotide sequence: TGCGCCAGCTCGGAGGGATACGGCACAGATACGCAGTATTTT.

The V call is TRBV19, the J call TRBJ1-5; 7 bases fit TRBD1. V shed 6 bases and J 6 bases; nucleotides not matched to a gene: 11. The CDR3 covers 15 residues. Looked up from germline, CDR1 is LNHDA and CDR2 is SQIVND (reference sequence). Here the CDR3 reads CASRPQGIVSQPQHF. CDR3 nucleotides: TGTGCCAGTAGACCACAGGGGATAGTGAGTCAGCCCCAGCATTTT.

This chain's CDR3 is CASSRGLAGSGELFF. The CDR3 DNA follows: TGTGCCAGCAGCCGGGGACTAGCGGGGTCCGGGGAGCTGTTTTTT. The chain joins TRBV7-9 to TRBJ2-2, with 13 nucleotides matching TRBD2. Trimming at V came to 5 bases and at J to 6 bases, leaving 3 bases not matched to a gene. The CDR3 is 15 amino acids. Germline values: CDR1 SEHNR, CDR2 FQNEAQ (reference sequence). The full variable domain, its missing parts supplied by reference TRBV7-9 and TRBJ2-2, is DTGVSQNPRHKITKRGQNVTFRCDPISEHNRLYWYRQTLGQGPEFLTYFQNEAQLEKSRLLSDRFSAERPKGSFSTLEIQRTEQGDSAMYLCASSRGLAGSGELFFGEGSRLTVL.

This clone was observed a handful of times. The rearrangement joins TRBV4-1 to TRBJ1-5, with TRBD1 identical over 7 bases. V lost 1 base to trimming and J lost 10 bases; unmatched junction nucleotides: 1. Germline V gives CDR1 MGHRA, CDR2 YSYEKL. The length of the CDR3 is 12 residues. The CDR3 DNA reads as TGCGCCAGCAGCCAAGGGACAGGCCCCCAGCATTTT. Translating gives CASSQGTGPQHF.

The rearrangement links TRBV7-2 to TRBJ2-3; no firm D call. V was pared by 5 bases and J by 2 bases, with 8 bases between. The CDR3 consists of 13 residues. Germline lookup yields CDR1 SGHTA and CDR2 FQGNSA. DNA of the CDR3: TGTGCCAGCAGCGCCCTATTCACAGATACGCAGTATTTT. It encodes CASSALFTDTQYF.

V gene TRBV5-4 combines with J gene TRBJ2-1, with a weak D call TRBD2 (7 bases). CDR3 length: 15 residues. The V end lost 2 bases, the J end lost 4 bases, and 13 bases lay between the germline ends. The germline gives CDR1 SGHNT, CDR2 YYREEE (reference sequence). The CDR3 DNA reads TGTGCCAGCAGCTTTTGGGGGGGCCTGTACAATGAGCAGTTCTTC. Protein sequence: CASSFWGGLYNEQFF.

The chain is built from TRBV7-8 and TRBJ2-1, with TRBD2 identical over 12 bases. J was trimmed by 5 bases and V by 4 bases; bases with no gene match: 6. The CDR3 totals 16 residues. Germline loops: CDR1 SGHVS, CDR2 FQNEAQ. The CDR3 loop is CASSSRLAGVNNEQFF. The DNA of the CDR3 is TGTGCCAGCAGCTCGAGACTAGCGGGGGTGAACAATGAGCAGTTCTTC. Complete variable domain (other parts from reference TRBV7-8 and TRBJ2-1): GAGVSQSPRYKVAKRGQDVALRCDPISGHVSLFWYQQALGQGPEFLTYFQNEAQLDKSGLPSDRFFAERPEGSVSTLKIQRTQQEDSAVYLCASSSRLAGVNNEQFFGPGTRLTVL.

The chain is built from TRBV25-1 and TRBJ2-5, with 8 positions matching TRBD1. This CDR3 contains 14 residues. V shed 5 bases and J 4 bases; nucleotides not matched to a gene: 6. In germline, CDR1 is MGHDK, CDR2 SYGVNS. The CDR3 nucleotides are TGTGCCAGCAGTTCCGGACAGGGTGGAGAGACCCAGTACTTC. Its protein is CASSSGQGGETQYF.

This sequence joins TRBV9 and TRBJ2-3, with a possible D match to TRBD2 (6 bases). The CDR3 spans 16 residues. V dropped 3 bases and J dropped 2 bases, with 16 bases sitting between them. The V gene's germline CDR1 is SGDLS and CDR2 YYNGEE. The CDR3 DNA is TGTGCCAGCAGCGAGGAGCCGGGACTGGCCACAGATACGCAGTATTTT. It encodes CASSEEPGLATDTQYF.

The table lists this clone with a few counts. The CDR3 loop is CASSLLGQGDSPLHF. The CDR3 DNA follows: TGTGCCAGCAGCTTGCTGGGACAGGGGGATTCACCCCTCCACTTT. This sequence joins TRBV5-5 and TRBJ1-6; 11 bases agree with TRBD1. J lost 8 bases, V lost 1 base, and 2 bases had no gene match. The CDR3 has 15 residues. Looked up from germline, CDR1 is SGHKS and CDR2 is YYEKEE (reference sequence). Using reference TRBV5-5 and TRBJ1-6 for the parts outside the CDR3, the full variable domain is DAGVTQSPTHLIKTRGQQVTLRCSPISGHKSVSWYQQVLGQGPQFIFQYYEKEERGRGNFPDRFSARQFPNYSSELNVNALLLGDSALYLCASSLLGQGDSPLHFGNGTRLTVT.

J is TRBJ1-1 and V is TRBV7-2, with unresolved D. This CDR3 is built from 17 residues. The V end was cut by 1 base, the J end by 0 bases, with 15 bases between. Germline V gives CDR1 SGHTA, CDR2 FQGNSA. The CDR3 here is CASSLGQLGLMNTEAFF. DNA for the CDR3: TGTGCCAGCAGCTTAGGCCAGTTGGGCCTCATGAACACTGAAGCTTTCTTT.